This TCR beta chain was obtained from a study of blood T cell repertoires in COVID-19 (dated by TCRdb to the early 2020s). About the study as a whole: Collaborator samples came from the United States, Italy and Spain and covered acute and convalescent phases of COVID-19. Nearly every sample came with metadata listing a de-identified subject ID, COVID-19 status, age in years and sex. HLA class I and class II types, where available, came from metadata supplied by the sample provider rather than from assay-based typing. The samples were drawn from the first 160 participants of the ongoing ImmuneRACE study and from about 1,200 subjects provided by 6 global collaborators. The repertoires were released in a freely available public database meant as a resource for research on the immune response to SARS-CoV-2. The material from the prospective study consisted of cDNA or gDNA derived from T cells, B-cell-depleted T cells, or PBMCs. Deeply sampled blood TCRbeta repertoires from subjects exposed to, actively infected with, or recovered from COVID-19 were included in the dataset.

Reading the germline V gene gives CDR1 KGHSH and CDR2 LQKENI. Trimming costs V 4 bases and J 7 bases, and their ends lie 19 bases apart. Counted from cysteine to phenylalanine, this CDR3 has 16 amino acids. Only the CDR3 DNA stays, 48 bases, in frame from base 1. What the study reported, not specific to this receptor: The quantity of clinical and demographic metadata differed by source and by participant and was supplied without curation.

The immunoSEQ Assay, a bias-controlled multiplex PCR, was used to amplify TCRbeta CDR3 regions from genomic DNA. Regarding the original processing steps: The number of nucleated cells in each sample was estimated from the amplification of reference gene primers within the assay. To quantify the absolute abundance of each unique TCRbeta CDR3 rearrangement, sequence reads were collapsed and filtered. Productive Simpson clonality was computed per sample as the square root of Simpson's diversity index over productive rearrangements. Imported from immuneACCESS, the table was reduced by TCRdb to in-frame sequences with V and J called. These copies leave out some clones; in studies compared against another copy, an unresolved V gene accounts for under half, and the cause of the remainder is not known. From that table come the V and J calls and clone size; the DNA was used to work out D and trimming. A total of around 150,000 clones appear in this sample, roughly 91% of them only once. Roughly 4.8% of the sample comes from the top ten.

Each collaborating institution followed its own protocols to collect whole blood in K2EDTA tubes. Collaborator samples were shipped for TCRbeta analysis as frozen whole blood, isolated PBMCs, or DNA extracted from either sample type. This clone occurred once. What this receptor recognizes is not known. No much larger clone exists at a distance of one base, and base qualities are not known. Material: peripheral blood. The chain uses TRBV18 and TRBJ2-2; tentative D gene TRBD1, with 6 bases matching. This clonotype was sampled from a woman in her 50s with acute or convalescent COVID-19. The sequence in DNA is TGTGCCAGCTCACTCGTCCGGCTGGACAGAAACGGGGAGCTGTTTTTT. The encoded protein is CASSLVRLDRNGELFF.